The sequence of this TCR beta chain was determined in a study of T cells in Graves' hyperthyroidism and ophthalmopathy. Study summary: Peripheral blood was acquired at first diagnosis, ahead of any therapy whatsoever. General study findings and limits: Model-based prediction identified ophthalmopathy a median roughly six months prior to its onset.

This clonotype was detected ten times or more. The antigen is undetermined. Thyroid ultrasound, orbital computed tomography, clinical symptoms, and serum thyroxine and TRAb underpinned diagnoses. PBMCs were derived from around 10 ml fresh peripheral blood. RNA transcripts served as the template for amplifying TCR beta CDR3 regions. Initially, a first-round RT-PCR of the TCR CDR3 employed the HTBI primer set. TCRdb processed the multiplex PCR reads anew with MiXCR; each CDR3 protein has one entry. Of about 260,000 distinct CDR3 sequences in the sample, approximately 16% are singletons; the top ten hold 28%. Between the trimmed V and J ends, which lost 4 bases and 3 bases, there was a span of 18 bases. Germline CDR1 SGHAT, CDR2 FQNNGV. CDR3 length: 16 amino acids.

The chain couples TRBV11-2 to TRBJ1-1; D gene ambiguous. The sequenced material came from blood. The receptor was derived from a woman younger than 35 with Graves' ophthalmopathy. The CDR3 here is CASSSGGKGPHTEAFF. CDR3 bases: TGTGCCAGCAGCTCCGGAGGGAAGGGCCCCCACACTGAAGCTTTCTTT.